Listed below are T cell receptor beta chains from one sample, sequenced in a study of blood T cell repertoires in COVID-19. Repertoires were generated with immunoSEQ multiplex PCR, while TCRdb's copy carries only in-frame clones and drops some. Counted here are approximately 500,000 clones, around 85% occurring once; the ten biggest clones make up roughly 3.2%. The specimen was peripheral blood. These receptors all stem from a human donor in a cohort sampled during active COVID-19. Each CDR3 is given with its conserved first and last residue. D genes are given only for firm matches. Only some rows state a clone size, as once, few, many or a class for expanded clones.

cdr3_nt: TGTGCCAGCAGCTTGGTAGGGGATCAGCCCCAGCATTTT
cdr3_aa: CASSLVGDQPQHF
v_call: TRBV11-2
j_call: TRBJ1-5
d_call: .
clone_size: .

cdr3_nt: TGTGCCATCAGTGAGTCCCAATCGGGACACTCCTACAATGAGCAGTTCTTC
cdr3_aa: CAISESQSGHSYNEQFF
v_call: TRBV10-3
j_call: TRBJ2-1
d_call: .
clone_size: .

cdr3_nt: TGTGCCTGGAGTGCCGGGACAGGGAACAATCAGCCCCAGCATTTT
cdr3_aa: CAWSAGTGNNQPQHF
v_call: TRBV30
j_call: TRBJ1-5
d_call: TRBD1
clone_size: .

cdr3_nt: TGTGCCAGCAGCCAAGGAAGGAGCGGGAGAGCGACCCAGTACTTC
cdr3_aa: CASSQGRSGRATQYF
v_call: TRBV3-1/TRBV3-2
j_call: TRBJ2-5
d_call: TRBD2
clone_size: .

cdr3_nt: TGTGCCAGCAGCTTAGTGTCAGGGTCTGGAAACACCATATATTTT
cdr3_aa: CASSLVSGSGNTIYF
v_call: TRBV7-6
j_call: TRBJ1-3
d_call: .
clone_size: .

cdr3_nt: TGCGCCAGCAGGGACAGGGAGAGAGCGCAGTTCTTC
cdr3_aa: CASRDRERAQFF
v_call: TRBV10-2
j_call: TRBJ2-1
d_call: TRBD1
clone_size: .

cdr3_nt: TGTGCCAGCAGCGTACAGGGGACAGGGGGAGAGACCCAGTACTTC
cdr3_aa: CASSVQGTGGETQYF
v_call: TRBV2
j_call: TRBJ2-5
d_call: TRBD1
clone_size: .

cdr3_nt: TGCGCCAGCAGCCAAGAATTACTAGCGGGAGGGCCTAGGGACAATGAGCAGTTCTTC
cdr3_aa: CASSQELLAGGPRDNEQFF
v_call: TRBV4-3
j_call: TRBJ2-1
d_call: TRBD2
clone_size: few

cdr3_nt: TGTGCCAGCAGCTTGGGAGGGTCGAGGAATCAGCCCCAGCATTTT
cdr3_aa: CASSLGGSRNQPQHF
v_call: TRBV7-2
j_call: TRBJ1-5
d_call: .
clone_size: .

cdr3_nt: TGTGCCAGCAGTGAACCGTTTCTTAGGGGGCGGACTAATGAAAAACTGTTTTTT
cdr3_aa: CASSEPFLRGRTNEKLFF
v_call: TRBV6-1
j_call: TRBJ1-4
d_call: TRBD1
clone_size: .

cdr3_nt: TGTGCCAGCAGCAATGGACTAGCGGGAGAACACACCGGGGAGCTGTTTTTT
cdr3_aa: CASSNGLAGEHTGELFF
v_call: TRBV5-4
j_call: TRBJ2-2
d_call: TRBD2
clone_size: .

cdr3_nt: TGTGCCAGCAGCGTTACAGGGGACTATGGCTACACCTTC
cdr3_aa: CASSVTGDYGYTF
v_call: TRBV6-5
j_call: TRBJ1-2
d_call: TRBD1
clone_size: .

cdr3_nt: TGTGCCGGCCAAGCGGGAGTATCCTACAATGAGCAGTTCTTC
cdr3_aa: CAGQAGVSYNEQFF
v_call: TRBV2
j_call: TRBJ2-1
d_call: TRBD2
clone_size: .

cdr3_nt: TGTGCCAGCAGCCCCCAAGGACTAGCGGGAGGGCGGGGGCCCGGGGAGCTGTTTTTT
cdr3_aa: CASSPQGLAGGRGPGELFF
v_call: TRBV9
j_call: TRBJ2-2
d_call: TRBD2
clone_size: few

cdr3_nt: TGTGCCAGCAGGGTTGGAAATGAAGCTTTCTTT
cdr3_aa: CASRVGNEAFF
v_call: TRBV19
j_call: TRBJ1-1
d_call: .
clone_size: .

cdr3_nt: TGTGCCAGCAGCTTGCCTAGCTCAAATGAGCAGTTCTTC
cdr3_aa: CASSLPSSNEQFF
v_call: TRBV7-2
j_call: TRBJ2-1
d_call: .
clone_size: few

cdr3_nt: TGTGCCAGCAGCCCCAAACAGAACACCGGGGAGCTGTTTTTT
cdr3_aa: CASSPKQNTGELFF
v_call: TRBV7-3
j_call: TRBJ2-2
d_call: .
clone_size: .

cdr3_nt: TGTGCCACCAGCAGAGATTCGCAGGGCCTCTATGGCTACACCTTC
cdr3_aa: CATSRDSQGLYGYTF
v_call: TRBV15
j_call: TRBJ1-2
d_call: .
clone_size: .